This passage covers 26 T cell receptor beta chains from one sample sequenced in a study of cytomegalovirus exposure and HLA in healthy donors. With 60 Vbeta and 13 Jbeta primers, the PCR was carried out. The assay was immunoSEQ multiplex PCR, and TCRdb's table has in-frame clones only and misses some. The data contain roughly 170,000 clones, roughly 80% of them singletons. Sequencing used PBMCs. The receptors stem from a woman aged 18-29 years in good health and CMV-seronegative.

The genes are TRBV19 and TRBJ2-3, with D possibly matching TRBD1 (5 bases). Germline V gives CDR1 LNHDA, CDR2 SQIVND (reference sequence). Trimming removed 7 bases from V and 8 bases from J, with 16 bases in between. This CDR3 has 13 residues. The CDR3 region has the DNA TGTGCCAGTAATTGGCAGGGTGAGGCTACGCAGTATTTT. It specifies CASNWQGEATQYF.

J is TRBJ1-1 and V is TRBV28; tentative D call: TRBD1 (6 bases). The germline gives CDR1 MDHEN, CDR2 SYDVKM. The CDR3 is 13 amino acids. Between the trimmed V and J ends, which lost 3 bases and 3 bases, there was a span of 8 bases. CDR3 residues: CASSFGGHTEAFF. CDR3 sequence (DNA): TGTGCCAGCAGTTTCGGGGGGCACACTGAAGCTTTCTTT.

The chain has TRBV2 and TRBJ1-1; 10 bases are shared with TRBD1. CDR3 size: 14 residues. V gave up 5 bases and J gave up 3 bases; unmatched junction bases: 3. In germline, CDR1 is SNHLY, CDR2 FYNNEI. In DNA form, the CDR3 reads TGTGCCAGCAGTTCGGGACAGGGGCACACTGAAGCTTTCTTT. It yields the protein CASSSGQGHTEAFF.

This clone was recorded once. The CDR3 loop reads CASSQALAGGLLGTDTQYF. The DNA of the CDR3 is TGCGCCAGCAGCCAAGCACTAGCGGGAGGGCTTCTCGGCACAGATACGCAGTATTTT. The rearrangement links TRBV4-3 to TRBJ2-3, with 13 nucleotides matching TRBD2. The trim removed 1 base at V and 1 base at J, leaving 8 bases unmatched. This CDR3 has 19 residues. CDR1 is LGHNA, CDR2 YSLEER, per germline.

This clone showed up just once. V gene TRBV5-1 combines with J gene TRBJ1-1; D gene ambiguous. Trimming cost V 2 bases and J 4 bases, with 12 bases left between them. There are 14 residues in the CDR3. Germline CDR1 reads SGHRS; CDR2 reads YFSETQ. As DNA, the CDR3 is TGCGCCAGCAGCTTCCTCCAGGTGGGCACTGAAGCTTTCTTT. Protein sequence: CASSFLQVGTEAFF.

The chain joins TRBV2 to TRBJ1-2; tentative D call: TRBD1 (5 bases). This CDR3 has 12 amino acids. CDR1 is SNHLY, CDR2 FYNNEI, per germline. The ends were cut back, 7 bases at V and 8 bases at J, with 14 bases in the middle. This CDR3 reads CASTTDSEGYTF. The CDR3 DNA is TGTGCCAGCACTACCGACAGCGAAGGCTACACCTTC.

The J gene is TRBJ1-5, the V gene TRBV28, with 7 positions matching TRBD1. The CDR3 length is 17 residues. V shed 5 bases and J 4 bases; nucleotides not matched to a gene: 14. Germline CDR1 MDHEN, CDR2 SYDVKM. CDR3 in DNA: TGTGCCAGCAGTCTACTCTACAGGGGAAGTAGTAATCAGCCCCAGCATTTT. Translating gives CASSLLYRGSSNQPQHF. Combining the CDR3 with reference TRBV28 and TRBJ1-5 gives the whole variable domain DVKVTQSSRYLVKRTGEKVFLECVQDMDHENMFWYRQDPGLGLRLIYFSYDVKMKEKGDIPEGYSVSREKKERFSLILESASTNQTSMYLCASSLLYRGSSNQPQHFGDGTRLSIL.

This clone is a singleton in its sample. The CDR3: CASSEAGINEQFF. In DNA, the CDR3 is TGCGCCAGCAGTGAGGCGGGGATCAATGAGCAGTTCTTC. The V gene is TRBV10-1, the J gene TRBJ2-1, with D perhaps TRBD2 (6 bases). The CDR3 runs 13 residues. Trimming removed 2 bases from V and 6 bases from J, with 8 bases in between. In germline, CDR1 is WNHNN, CDR2 SYGVQD (reference sequence).

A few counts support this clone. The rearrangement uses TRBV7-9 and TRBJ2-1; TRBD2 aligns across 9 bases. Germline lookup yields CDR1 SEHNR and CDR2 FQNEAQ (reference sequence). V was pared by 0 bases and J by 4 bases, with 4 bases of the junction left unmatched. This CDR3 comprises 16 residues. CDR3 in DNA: TGTGCCAGCAGCTTAGCTACTAGCGGGCATTACAATGAGCAGTTCTTC. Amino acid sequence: CASSLATSGHYNEQFF.

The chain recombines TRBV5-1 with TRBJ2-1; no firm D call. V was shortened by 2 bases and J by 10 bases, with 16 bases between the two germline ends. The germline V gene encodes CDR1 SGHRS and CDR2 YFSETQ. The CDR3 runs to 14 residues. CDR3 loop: CASSFSAEAREQFF. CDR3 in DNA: TGCGCCAGCAGCTTTTCCGCCGAGGCCAGAGAGCAGTTCTTC.

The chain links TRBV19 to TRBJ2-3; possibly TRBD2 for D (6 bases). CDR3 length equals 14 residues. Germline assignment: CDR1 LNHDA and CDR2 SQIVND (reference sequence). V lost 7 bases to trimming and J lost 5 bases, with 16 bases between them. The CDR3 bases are TGTGCCAGTACCCGGGGGAGCCAGAGAGATACGCAGTATTTT. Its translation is CASTRGSQRDTQYF. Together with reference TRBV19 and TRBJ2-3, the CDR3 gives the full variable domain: DGGITQSPKYLFRKEGQNVTLSCEQNLNHDAMYWYRQDPGQGLRLIYYSQIVNDFQKGDIAEGYSVSREKKESFPLTVTSAQKNPTAFYLCASTRGSQRDTQYFGPGTRLTVL.

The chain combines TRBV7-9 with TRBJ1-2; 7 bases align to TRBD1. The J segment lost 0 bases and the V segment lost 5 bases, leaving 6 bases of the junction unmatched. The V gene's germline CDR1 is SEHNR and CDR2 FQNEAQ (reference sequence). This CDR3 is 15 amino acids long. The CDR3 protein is CASSPPQGSNYGYTF. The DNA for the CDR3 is TGTGCCAGCAGCCCGCCACAGGGGTCTAACTATGGCTACACCTTC.

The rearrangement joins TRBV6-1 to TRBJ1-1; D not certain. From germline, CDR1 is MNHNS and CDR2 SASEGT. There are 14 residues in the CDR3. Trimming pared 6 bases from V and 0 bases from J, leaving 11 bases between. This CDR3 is CASSQTTLNTEAFF. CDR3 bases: TGTGCCAGCAGCCAGACAACCTTGAACACTGAAGCTTTCTTT.

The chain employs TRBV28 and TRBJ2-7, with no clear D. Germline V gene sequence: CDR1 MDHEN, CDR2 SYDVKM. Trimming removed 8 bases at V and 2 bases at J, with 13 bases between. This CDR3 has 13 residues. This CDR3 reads CASGSGGTYEQYF. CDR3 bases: TGTGCCAGCGGGTCGGGTGGAACCTACGAGCAGTACTTC.

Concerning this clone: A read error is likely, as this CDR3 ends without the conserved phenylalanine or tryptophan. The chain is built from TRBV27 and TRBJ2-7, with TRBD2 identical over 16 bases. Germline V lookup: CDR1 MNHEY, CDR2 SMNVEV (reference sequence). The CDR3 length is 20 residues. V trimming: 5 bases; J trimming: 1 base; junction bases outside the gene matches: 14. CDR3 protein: CASSPAGTSGRAFLSYEQYL. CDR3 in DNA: TGTGCCAGCAGTCCTGCCGGGACTAGCGGGAGGGCCTTTCTTTCCTACGAGCAGTACCTC.

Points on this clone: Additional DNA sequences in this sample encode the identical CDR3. The CDR3 nucleotides read TGTGCCAGCAGCTTAGGGGCAGCTCGAAACTATGGCTACACCTTC. Its protein is CASSLGAARNYGYTF. This chain uses TRBV7-9 with TRBJ1-2; unclear D gene. CDR1 is SEHNR, CDR2 FQNEAQ, per germline (reference sequence). V lost 1 base to trimming and J lost 2 bases, with 11 bases between them. This CDR3 has 15 residues.

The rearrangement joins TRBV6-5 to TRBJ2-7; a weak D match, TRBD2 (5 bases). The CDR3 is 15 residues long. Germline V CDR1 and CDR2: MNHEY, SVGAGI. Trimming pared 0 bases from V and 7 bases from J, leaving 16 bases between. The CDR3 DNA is TGTGCCAGCAGTTACTCGGAGGCAGTAGGAGGAGAGCAGTACTTC. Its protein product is CASSYSEAVGGEQYF.

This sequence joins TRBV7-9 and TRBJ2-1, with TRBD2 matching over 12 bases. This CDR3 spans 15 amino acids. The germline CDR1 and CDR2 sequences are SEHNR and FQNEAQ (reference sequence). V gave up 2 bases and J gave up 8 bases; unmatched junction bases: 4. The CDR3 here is CASSLIGLAGYEQFF. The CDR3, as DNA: TGTGCCAGCAGCTTAATCGGACTAGCGGGATATGAGCAGTTCTTC.

The CDR3 region has the DNA TGTGCCAGCCGGACAGACCACACAGATACGCAGTATTTT. It encodes CASRTDHTDTQYF. J is TRBJ2-3 and V is TRBV27; tentative D call: TRBD1 (6 bases). The CDR3 has 13 amino acids. Germline CDR1 and CDR2: MNHEY and SMNVEV (reference sequence). The germline V and J ends were trimmed by 8 bases and 2 bases, with 11 bases remaining between them.

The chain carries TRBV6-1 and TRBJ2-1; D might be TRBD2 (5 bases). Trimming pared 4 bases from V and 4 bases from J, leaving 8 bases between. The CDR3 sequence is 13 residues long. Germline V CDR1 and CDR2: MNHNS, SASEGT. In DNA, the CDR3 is TGTGCCAGCAGTGCCGGAGGATACAATGAGCAGTTCTTC. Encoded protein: CASSAGGYNEQFF.

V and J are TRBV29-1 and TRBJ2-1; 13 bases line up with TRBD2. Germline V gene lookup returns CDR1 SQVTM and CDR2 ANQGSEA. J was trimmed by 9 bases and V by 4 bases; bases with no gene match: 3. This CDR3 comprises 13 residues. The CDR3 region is CSVGTSGRGEQFF. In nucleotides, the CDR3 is TGCAGCGTTGGGACTAGCGGGAGAGGTGAGCAGTTCTTC.

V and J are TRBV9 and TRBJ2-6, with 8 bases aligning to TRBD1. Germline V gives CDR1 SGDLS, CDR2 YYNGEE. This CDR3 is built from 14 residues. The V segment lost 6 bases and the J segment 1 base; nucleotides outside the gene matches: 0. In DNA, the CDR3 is TGTGCCAGCAACAGGGGGTCTGGGGCCAACGTCCTGACTTTC. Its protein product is CASNRGSGANVLTF.

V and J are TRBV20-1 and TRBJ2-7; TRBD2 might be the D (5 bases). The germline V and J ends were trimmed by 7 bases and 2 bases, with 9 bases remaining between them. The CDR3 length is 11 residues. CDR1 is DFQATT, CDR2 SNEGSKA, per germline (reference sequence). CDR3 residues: CSVPGTYEQYF. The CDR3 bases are TGCAGTGTCCCGGGGACCTACGAGCAGTACTTC.

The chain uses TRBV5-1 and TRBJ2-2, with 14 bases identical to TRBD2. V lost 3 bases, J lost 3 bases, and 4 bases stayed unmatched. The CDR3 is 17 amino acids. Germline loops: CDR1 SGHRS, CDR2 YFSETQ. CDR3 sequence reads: CASSSGLAGEDTGELFF. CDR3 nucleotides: TGCGCCAGCAGCTCGGGACTAGCGGGAGAGGACACCGGGGAGCTGTTTTTT.

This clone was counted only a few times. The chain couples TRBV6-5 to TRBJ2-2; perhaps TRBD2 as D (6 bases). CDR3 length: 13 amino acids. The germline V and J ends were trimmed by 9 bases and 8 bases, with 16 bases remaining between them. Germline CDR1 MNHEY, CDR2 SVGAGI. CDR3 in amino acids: CASRDWSTGELFF. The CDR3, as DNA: TGTGCCAGTCGGGACTGGTCGACGGGGGAGCTGTTTTTT.

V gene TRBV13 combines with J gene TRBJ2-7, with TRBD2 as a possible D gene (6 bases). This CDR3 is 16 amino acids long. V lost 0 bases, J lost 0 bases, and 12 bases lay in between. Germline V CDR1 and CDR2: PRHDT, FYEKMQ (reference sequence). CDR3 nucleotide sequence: TGTGCCAGCAGCTTAGGTAGCGGACTGATCTCCTACGAGCAGTACTTC. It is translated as CASSLGSGLISYEQYF.